These 30 T cell receptor beta chains were all obtained from the same sample, sequenced in a study of cytomegalovirus exposure and HLA in healthy donors. In the PCR, 60 Vbeta and 13 Jbeta primers were used. Clones were read by immunoSEQ multiplex PCR, and TCRdb kept only the in-frame ones, dropping some. The sample shows hundreds of thousands of clones, over 70% of them seen only once. Input material: PBMCs. Every receptor here comes from a woman aged 55-75 years in good health and CMV-seropositive.

This rearrangement joins TRBV15 to TRBJ2-3, with 12 nucleotides matching TRBD2. Germline V gene data show CDR1 as LNHNV and CDR2 as YYDKDF (reference sequence). The ends lost 2 bases at V and 1 base at J; junction bases unmatched: 13. This CDR3 has 20 residues. CDR3 coding DNA: TGTGCCACCAGCAGACCATTTGGACTAGCGGGGAGAGGAGGCACAGATACGCAGTATTTT. This sequence encodes CATSRPFGLAGRGGTDTQYF.

This clone has just a few counts. The chain recombines TRBV5-4 with TRBJ2-1, with unresolved D. V was trimmed by 0 bases and J by 3 bases, leaving 4 bases between them. CDR3 length equals 13 residues. Germline V lookup: CDR1 SGHNT, CDR2 YYREEE (reference sequence). This chain's CDR3 is CASSLERYNEQFF. The DNA of the CDR3 is TGTGCCAGCAGCTTGGAGCGCTACAATGAGCAGTTCTTC.

The chain combines TRBV5-1 with TRBJ1-6, with 12 bases that match TRBD1. The V segment lost 4 bases and the J segment 9 bases; nucleotides outside the gene matches: 5. Germline assignment: CDR1 SGHRS and CDR2 YFSETQ. This CDR3 spans 15 amino acids. Here the CDR3 reads CASSQRDRGLSPLHF. Here the CDR3 DNA reads TGCGCCAGCAGCCAACGGGACAGGGGGCTTTCACCCCTCCACTTT.

The V and J genes are TRBV2 and TRBJ1-2; maybe TRBD1 (5 bases). Germline V gives CDR1 SNHLY, CDR2 FYNNEI. V shed 6 bases and J shed 3 bases, with 11 bases lying between them. CDR3 size: 13 residues. The CDR3: CASSPGQDYGYTF. The DNA for the CDR3 is TGTGCCAGCAGCCCAGGGCAAGACTATGGCTACACCTTC.

The rearrangement joins TRBV7-9 to TRBJ2-7, with a tentative D call TRBD2 (6 bases). Germline values: CDR1 SEHNR, CDR2 FQNEAQ (reference sequence). The CDR3 length is 14 residues. V was cut by 5 bases and J by 0 bases, with 11 bases left in between. CDR3 sequence: CASSQGGVSYEQYF. The CDR3 DNA reads TGTGCCAGCAGCCAGGGAGGAGTCTCCTACGAGCAGTACTTC.

The V call is TRBV6-1, the J call TRBJ1-1, with 8 bases matching TRBD1. The CDR3 contains 14 residues. Unmatched junction bases numbered 7, after V lost 6 bases and J lost 4 bases. Germline lookup yields CDR1 MNHNS and CDR2 SASEGT. CDR3 bases: TGTGCCAGCAGCACAGGGGGGGTGAGCACTGAAGCTTTCTTT. Translated: CASSTGGVSTEAFF.

This clone appeared a few times. The chain uses TRBV6-5 and TRBJ1-1, with 12 positions matching TRBD1. The ends lost 8 bases at V and 4 bases at J; junction bases unmatched: 2. The CDR3 totals 13 residues. Germline CDR1 and CDR2: MNHEY and SVGAGI. The CDR3 protein is CASWDRGPTEAFF. CDR3 DNA sequence: TGTGCCAGCTGGGACAGGGGGCCCACTGAAGCTTTCTTT.

There are a few counts of this clone. The rearrangement joins TRBV5-1 to TRBJ2-3, with 9 bases identical to TRBD2. CDR1 is SGHRS, CDR2 YFSETQ, per germline. CDR3 length: 16 amino acids. The V and J ends lost 4 bases and 0 bases, in that order; junction bases with no gene match: 6. The CDR3 nucleotides are TGCGCCAGCAGCCCAGGACTAGCGACCAGCACAGATACGCAGTATTTT. It specifies CASSPGLATSTDTQYF.

This clone was seen more than once but under ten times. This rearrangement joins TRBV6-1 to TRBJ1-2; no definite D call. The V end was cut by 2 bases, the J end by 3 bases, with 7 bases between. In germline, CDR1 is MNHNS, CDR2 SASEGT. This CDR3 region has 13 residues. The CDR3 reads CASSEPEHYGYTF. The CDR3 coding sequence is TGTGCCAGCAGTGAACCGGAGCACTATGGCTACACCTTC.

The CDR3 nucleotides read TGCGCCAGCAGCGTTCAAGCAGGGGGAAACGAAAAACTGTTTTTT. Protein sequence: CASSVQAGGNEKLFF. The rearrangement joins TRBV5-1 to TRBJ1-4, with 7 bases lining up with TRBD1. After removal of 4 bases from V and 8 bases from J, the junction contained 11 bases not matched to a gene. Germline assignment: CDR1 SGHRS and CDR2 YFSETQ. CDR3 length: 15 residues. Full variable domain (missing parts from reference TRBV5-1 and TRBJ1-4): KAGVTQTPRYLIKTRGQQVTLSCSPISGHRSVSWYQQTPGQGLQFLFEYFSETQRNKGNFPGRFSGRQFSNSRSEMNVSTLELGDSALYLCASSVQAGGNEKLFFGSGTQLSVL.

The chain joins TRBV4-1 to TRBJ2-3; 16 positions match TRBD2. Germline lookup yields CDR1 MGHRA and CDR2 YSYEKL. J was trimmed by 4 bases and V by 4 bases; bases with no gene match: 8. CDR3 size: 18 residues. The CDR3 loop is CASSLGLAGGSRADTQYF. The DNA of the CDR3 is TGCGCCAGCAGCCTGGGACTAGCGGGAGGGTCGAGGGCAGATACGCAGTATTTT.

The gene calls are TRBV2 and TRBJ1-1; TRBD1 matches 7 bases. CDR3 length equals 13 residues. Germline V lookup: CDR1 SNHLY, CDR2 FYNNEI. Trimming at V came to 6 bases and at J to 4 bases, leaving 5 bases not matched to a gene. As DNA, the CDR3 is TGTGCCAGCAGACCCACAGGGGCCACTGAAGCTTTCTTT. It translates to CASRPTGATEAFF.

Only one count was recorded for this clone. The CDR3 region has the DNA TGTGCCAGTAGTAGGGTAGCCAATGGCTACACCTTC. Translation: CASSRVANGYTF. The V and J genes are TRBV19 and TRBJ1-2; D ambiguous. This CDR3 has 12 amino acids. Trimming took 4 bases from V and 6 from J, leaving 9 bases between them. Germline loops: CDR1 LNHDA, CDR2 SQIVND (reference sequence).

This sequence joins TRBV18 and TRBJ1-3, with D unclear. The germline V gene encodes CDR1 KGHSH and CDR2 LQKENI. The CDR3 is 16 amino acids. V dropped 2 bases and J dropped 4 bases, with 15 bases sitting between them. CDR3 region: CASSPFYSISGNTIYF. The CDR3, as DNA: TGTGCCAGCTCACCATTTTACAGTATTTCCGGAAACACCATATATTTT.

This sequence joins TRBV5-1 and TRBJ2-2; 8 bases map to TRBD1. The V segment lost 4 bases and the J segment 7 bases; nucleotides outside the gene matches: 12. The CDR3 is 16 residues long. CDR1 SGHRS and CDR2 YFSETQ come from the germline V gene. The CDR3: CASSQAQGALNGELFF. The DNA for the CDR3 is TGCGCCAGCAGCCAGGCTCAGGGGGCGCTTAACGGGGAGCTGTTTTTT.

This clone was detected only once. The rearrangement joins TRBV9 to TRBJ2-1, with a weak D call TRBD2 (6 bases). V dropped 2 bases and J dropped 3 bases, with 9 bases sitting between them. CDR1 and CDR2 from the germline V gene are SGDLS and YYNGEE. CDR3 length equals 14 residues. The CDR3 protein is CASSVQGGYNEQFF. The CDR3 DNA is TGTGCCAGCAGCGTCCAGGGAGGCTACAATGAGCAGTTCTTC.

As regards this clone: The junction does not match germline at one end; this may be a read error. The chain uses TRBV7-9 and TRBJ1-2; D may be TRBD1 (5 bases). The CDR3 is 16 residues long. CDR1 is SEHNR, CDR2 FQNEAQ, per germline (reference sequence). The DNA of the CDR3 is TGTTCCAGCAGCTTAGAGGTCGGTCAGGGCGGCTATGGCTACACCTTC. This encodes CSSSLEVGQGGYGYTF.

This clone occurred a few times. The V gene is TRBV7-2, the J gene TRBJ1-1; no definite D call. The CDR3 sequence is 14 residues long. Germline assignment: CDR1 SGHTA and CDR2 FQGNSA. V was shortened by 5 bases and J by 1 base, with 11 bases between the two germline ends. The CDR3 loop reads CASSIRTANTEAFF. DNA of the CDR3: TGTGCCAGCAGCATAAGGACTGCGAACACTGAAGCTTTCTTT. Full variable domain (rest looked up from reference TRBV7-2 and TRBJ1-1): GAGVSQSPSNKVTEKGKDVELRCDPISGHTALYWYRQSLGQGLEFLIYFQGNSAPDKSGLPSDRFSAERTGGSVSTLTIQRTQQEDSAVYLCASSIRTANTEAFFGQGTRLTVV.

This chain connects TRBV19 to TRBJ1-5; TRBD1 might be the D (5 bases). V was trimmed by 3 bases and J by 2 bases, leaving 17 bases between them. CDR1 is LNHDA and CDR2 is SQIVND in the germline V gene (reference sequence). The length of the CDR3 is 17 residues. The CDR3 loop is CASSILGGGEGNQPQHF. Written as DNA, the CDR3 is TGTGCCAGTAGTATTCTGGGGGGGGGTGAAGGCAATCAGCCCCAGCATTTT.

This clone was detected once. Its ends do not fully match the called genes, so a read error is possible. The chain couples TRBV7-9 to TRBJ2-7; the D is unclear. The germline V gene has CDR1 SEHNR and CDR2 FQNEAQ (reference sequence). CDR3 length: 15 amino acids. CDR3 bases: TGTTCCAGCAGCTTAAGCCAGGCCAGAACCGACGAGCAGTACTTC. It specifies CSSSLSQARTDEQYF. The full variable domain, in which reference TRBV7-9 and TRBJ2-7 provide the parts outside the CDR3, is DTGVSQNPRHKITKRGQNVTFRCDPISEHNRLYWYRQTLGQGPEFLTYFQNEAQLEKSRLLSDRFSAERPKGSFSTLEIQRTEQGDSAMYLCSSSLSQARTDEQYFGPGTRLTVT.

The rearrangement joins TRBV19 to TRBJ2-5; 7 bases match TRBD2. The germline V gene encodes CDR1 LNHDA and CDR2 SQIVND (reference sequence). With V trimmed by 2 bases and J by 5 bases, 8 bases remained unmatched. This CDR3 has 15 residues. The chain's CDR3 is CASSILRGGRETQYF. The CDR3, as DNA: TGTGCCAGTAGTATACTTCGGGGAGGGAGGGAGACCCAGTACTTC.

For this clone: One end of the junction is discordant with germline, which a read error may explain. The V and J genes are TRBV7-9 and TRBJ1-4, with D hard to call. The CDR3 spans 14 residues. Germline assignment: CDR1 SEHNR and CDR2 FQNEAQ (reference sequence). The CDR3 is CSSSFEGIGEKLFF. For the CDR3, the DNA is TGTTCCAGCAGCTTCGAGGGAATTGGTGAAAAACTGTTTTTT.

V is TRBV5-1 and J is TRBJ2-1; 8 nucleotides agree with TRBD1. The CDR3 spans 16 residues. Germline V gives CDR1 SGHRS, CDR2 YFSETQ. The J segment lost 0 bases and the V segment lost 4 bases, leaving 6 bases of the junction unmatched. CDR3 region: CASSTGQVSSYNEQFF. The CDR3 coding sequence is TGCGCCAGCAGCACGGGACAGGTGAGCTCCTACAATGAGCAGTTCTTC.

The rearrangement links TRBV5-5 to TRBJ2-2, with 10 bases that match TRBD2. This CDR3 has 17 amino acids. In germline, CDR1 is SGHKS, CDR2 YYEKEE (reference sequence). The ends lost 1 base at V and 0 bases at J; junction bases unmatched: 3. CDR3 amino acids: CASSLSSGGTNTGELFF. The CDR3 DNA reads as TGTGCCAGCAGCTTGTCTAGCGGGGGAACGAACACCGGGGAGCTGTTTTTT.

This rearrangement joins TRBV6-1 to TRBJ1-5; D unclear. Deletions cut 9 bases from V and 2 bases from J, with 11 bases between. CDR3 size: 13 residues. Looked up from germline, CDR1 is MNHNS and CDR2 is SASEGT. Here the CDR3 reads CASGETGNQPQHF. CDR3 in DNA: TGTGCCAGTGGAGAGACGGGCAATCAGCCCCAGCATTTT.

The chain joins TRBV6-1 to TRBJ2-7, with 10 bases aligning to TRBD2. CDR3 size: 14 residues. Per germline, CDR1 MNHNS and CDR2 SASEGT. Trimming removed 5 bases from V and 0 bases from J; junction bases left unmatched: 1. The CDR3 DNA is TGTGCCAGCAGTACTAGCGGGACCTCCTACGAGCAGTACTTC. Translating gives CASSTSGTSYEQYF.

This rearrangement joins TRBV6-5 to TRBJ1-1, with D maybe TRBD1 (6 bases). The germline V gene has CDR1 MNHEY and CDR2 SVGAGI. There are 12 residues in the CDR3. V lost 5 bases to trimming and J lost 9 bases, with 13 bases between them. The CDR3 DNA is TGTGCCAGCAGTCCCTCGACAGGCAAAGCTTTCTTT. Its translation: CASSPSTGKAFF.

This chain joins TRBV27 and TRBJ1-1; a possible D gene is TRBD1 (6 bases). CDR3 length: 15 residues. Per the germline V gene, CDR1 is MNHEY and CDR2 is SMNVEV (reference sequence). Trimming pared 2 bases from V and 1 base from J, leaving 11 bases between. CDR3 nucleotide sequence: TGTGCCAGCAGTTTACTGGGACACCCGAACACTGAAGCTTTCTTT. Translated: CASSLLGHPNTEAFF.

This chain links TRBV18 with TRBJ1-5, with TRBD1 identical over 9 bases. In germline, CDR1 is KGHSH, CDR2 LQKENI. The junction had 3 bases not matched to a gene; V was cut back by 2 bases and J by 1 base. The CDR3 is 16 residues long. The CDR3: CASSPGQGQSNQPQHF. Here the CDR3 DNA reads TGTGCCAGCTCACCAGGACAGGGGCAAAGCAATCAGCCCCAGCATTTT.

The genes are TRBV9 and TRBJ1-3, with 7 bases that match TRBD1. Germline V gene sequence: CDR1 SGDLS, CDR2 YYNGEE. The CDR3 is made up of 16 amino acids. V gave up 0 bases and J gave up 0 bases; unmatched junction bases: 3. The CDR3 DNA reads TGTGCCAGCAGCGTAGGGGGGACAGACTCTGGAAACACCATATATTTT. Encoded protein: CASSVGGTDSGNTIYF.